The source of this T cell receptor (beta chain) is a study of blood T cell repertoires in COVID-19. This clone was detected only a few times. Donors in Cohort 3 who had recovered were those with two negative PCRs, healthcare professional clearance, or resolution of their symptoms. Per germline, CDR1 SGHTA and CDR2 FQGNSA. The V gene end was trimmed by 0 bases and the J gene end by 7 bases; junction bases not matched to a gene: 0. CDR3 size: 13 residues. Measured with immunoSEQ multiplex PCR; TCRdb has only the in-frame clones, and not every one. This sample has about 220,000 clones, with 84% found just once.

The V gene is TRBV7-2, the J gene TRBJ2-1; TRBD2 aligns across 7 bases. This TCR came from a woman between 35 and 50 years old who had recovered from COVID-19. Material for sequencing was PBMCs or T cells enriched from blood (not recorded which). CDR3 in amino acids: CASSLARGNEQFF. The CDR3 DNA sequence: TGTGCCAGCAGCTTAGCGCGGGGGAATGAGCAGTTCTTC.